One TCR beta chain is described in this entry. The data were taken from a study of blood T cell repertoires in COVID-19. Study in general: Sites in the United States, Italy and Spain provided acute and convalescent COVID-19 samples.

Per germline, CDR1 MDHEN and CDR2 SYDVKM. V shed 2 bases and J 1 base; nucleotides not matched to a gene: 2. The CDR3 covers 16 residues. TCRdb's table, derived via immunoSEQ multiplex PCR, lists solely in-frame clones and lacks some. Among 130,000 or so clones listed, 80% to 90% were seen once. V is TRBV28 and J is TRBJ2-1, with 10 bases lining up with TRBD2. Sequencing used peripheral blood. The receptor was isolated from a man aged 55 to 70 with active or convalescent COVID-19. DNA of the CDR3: TGTGCCAGCAGTTTAACTAGCGGGATTTCCTACAATGAGCAGTTCTTC. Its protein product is CASSLTSGISYNEQFF.